This entry lists 3 T cell receptor beta chains sequenced from one sample in a study of human T cells and chemical hapten exposure. TCRdb re-analysed the RACE reads in MiXCR, keeping a single row per CDR3 protein. Found here are 350,000 to 450,000 distinct CDR3 sequences, about 5.1% of them singletons; the top ten hold 2.6%. Indicated time point: pre-sensitization, week 0. The sample's treatment: therapeutic diphenylcyclopropenone sensitization with weekly scalp DPC. The source was whole blood, collected in connection with sensitization to the hapten diphenylcyclopropenone (DPC). The receptors were gathered from a woman in her forties or fifties with alopecia areata. Some clones in this sample may be carry-over from other donors' samples.

This clonotype showed up many times. The rearrangement links TRBV11-2 to TRBJ1-1; D is undetermined. Trimming left V 2 bases short and J 2 bases short, with 15 bases between. From germline, CDR1 is SGHAT and CDR2 FQNNGV. The CDR3 is 16 amino acids. CDR3 nucleotide sequence: TGTGCCAGCAGCTTATTCGCCGCTGTGATTAACACTGAAGCTTTCTTT. Protein product: CASSLFAAVINTEAFF.

A word on this clonotype: Since a much larger clone is just one base distant, this may be a read error. The chain is built from TRBV20-1 and TRBJ1-5; weak D call: TRBD1 (6 bases). The CDR3 is 14 residues long. CDR1 is DFQATT and CDR2 is SNEGSKA in the germline V gene (reference sequence). The V end was cut by 6 bases, the J end by 0 bases, with 12 bases between. DNA for the CDR3: TGCAGTGCCGAGGGGGACTATAGCAATCAGCCCCAGCATTTT. Its translation is CSAEGDYSNQPQHF.

V and J are TRBV6-6 and TRBJ1-6, with 7 bases matching TRBD1. CDR1 and CDR2 from the germline V gene are MNHNY and SVGAGI (reference sequence). The CDR3 has 14 amino acids. The V segment lost 7 bases and the J segment 11 bases; nucleotides outside the gene matches: 11. CDR3 sequence: CASTEGVQGAPLHF. CDR3 DNA sequence: TGTGCCAGCACCGAAGGCGTGCAGGGGGCACCCCTCCACTTT.